Shown below are 21 T cell receptor beta chains from a single sample sequenced in a study of blood T cell dynamics during melanoma immunotherapy. Some clones are missing from TCRdb's copy, which holds only in-frame ones; the method was immunoSEQ multiplex PCR. In the table there are about 900 clones, over 65% of which are singletons. The antigens these receptors bind are not known. General study results and limits: Among sorted CD8+ subsets, immune-effector cells had the highest clonality and cell-free DNA similarity.

Time point specified: week 3, after first cycle of checkpoint inhibitor. TIE cells were CD3+ CD4- CD8+ CD45RA- CD45RO-high CD27- CCR7- memory T cells. Material: CD8+ T cells from blood, obtained from a patient treated with checkpoint blockade. The source is a human donor with melanoma.

The genes are TRBV6-4 and TRBJ2-3; 12 positions match TRBD2. This CDR3 is built from 14 residues. Germline-derived CDR1 and CDR2 are MRHNA and SNTAGT. J gave up 9 bases and V 2 bases, and 3 bases lay outside the gene matches. CDR3 in DNA: TGTGCCAGCAGTGACGGGCTAGCGGGAGGGACGCAGTATTTT. Protein: CASSDGLAGGTQYF.

The chain is built from TRBV9 and TRBJ1-1; D gene unclear. The CDR3 length is 13 residues. Between the trimmed V and J ends, which lost 3 bases and 0 bases, there was a span of 6 bases. Germline V gene data show CDR1 as SGDLS and CDR2 as YYNGEE. CDR3: CASSEFVNTEAFF. In DNA form, the CDR3 reads TGTGCCAGCAGCGAGTTTGTGAACACTGAAGCTTTCTTT. The full variable domain, with the rest looked up from reference TRBV9 and TRBJ1-1, is DSGVTQTPKHLITATGQRVTLRCSPRSGDLSVYWYQQSLDQGLQFLIQYYNGEERAKGNILERFSAQQFPDLHSELNLSSLELGDSALYFCASSEFVNTEAFFGQGTRLTVV.

This clone was detected once. This chain uses TRBV7-3 with TRBJ2-1; D remains unclear. The CDR3 is 11 residues long. Trimming left V 4 bases short and J 8 bases short, with 6 bases between. Per the germline V gene, CDR1 is SGHTA and CDR2 is FQGTGA. CDR3 loop: CASSSGDEQFF. CDR3 coding DNA: TGTGCCAGCAGCTCCGGCGATGAGCAGTTCTTC.

The CDR3 spells CASSGGSGVEQFF. As DNA, the CDR3 is TGTGCCAGCAGCGGGGGCTCAGGGGTTGAGCAGTTCTTC. The chain has TRBV9 and TRBJ2-1, with D possibly matching TRBD1 (6 bases). V lost 3 bases to trimming and J lost 9 bases, with 13 bases between them. Germline V gene lookup returns CDR1 SGDLS and CDR2 YYNGEE. The CDR3 contains 13 residues. The variable domain in full, with the rest retrieved from reference TRBV9 and TRBJ2-1, is DSGVTQTPKHLITATGQRVTLRCSPRSGDLSVYWYQQSLDQGLQFLIQYYNGEERAKGNILERFSAQQFPDLHSELNLSSLELGDSALYFCASSGGSGVEQFFGPGTRLTVL.

The table lists this clone with a few counts. The V and J genes are TRBV11-2 and TRBJ2-2; D is uncertain. This CDR3 comprises 13 residues. Trimming removed 5 bases from V and 7 bases from J, with 11 bases in between. Per germline, CDR1 SGHAT and CDR2 FQNNGV. CDR3 sequence: CASSLRVDGELFF. In DNA, the CDR3 is TGTGCCAGCAGCCTAAGGGTCGACGGGGAGCTGTTTTTT.

This chain connects TRBV19 to TRBJ2-7, with D possibly called TRBD1 or TRBD2 (5 bases each). Germline CDR1 and CDR2: LNHDA and SQIVND (reference sequence). The CDR3 is made up of 15 amino acids. V lost 3 bases and J lost 2, with 14 bases in between. The CDR3 DNA follows: TGTGCCAGTAGTATCTCCCGGGACCCACCCTACGAGCAGTACTTC. This gives the protein CASSISRDPPYEQYF.

On this clone itself: A read error may produce the germline difference seen at one junction end. Other DNA sequences within the sample encode an identical CDR3. The chain has TRBV7-7 and TRBJ1-1, with unresolved D. The CDR3 sequence is 13 residues long. Germline V gene lookup returns CDR1 SSHAT and CDR2 FNYEAQ (reference sequence). The CDR3: CASSLTLNTEAFF. CDR3 nucleotide sequence: TGTGCTAGCAGCTTAACCCTGAACACTGAAGCTTTCTTT.

The chain uses TRBV2 and TRBJ2-7, with D maybe TRBD1 (6 bases). This CDR3 contains 14 residues. V gave up 7 bases and J gave up 5 bases, with 18 bases separating them. CDR1 and CDR2 (germline): SNHLY, FYNNEI. The CDR3 sequence: CASTEGDAYNEQYF. CDR3 nucleotide sequence: TGTGCCAGCACCGAGGGGGACGCCTATAACGAGCAGTACTTC.

The chain employs TRBV7-9 and TRBJ1-2; weak D call: TRBD1 (6 bases). V was shortened by 5 bases and J by 2 bases, with 9 bases between the two germline ends. The CDR3 has 13 amino acids. Germline loops: CDR1 SEHNR, CDR2 FQNEAQ (reference sequence). The CDR3 coding sequence is TGTGCCAGCAGCCCACAGGGAAACTATGGCTACACCTTC. It translates to CASSPQGNYGYTF.

The V and J genes are TRBV7-9 and TRBJ2-4; D is unresolved. V lost 2 bases, J lost 1 base, and 6 bases lay in between. The CDR3 contains 14 residues. Germline CDR1 is SEHNR and CDR2 is FQNEAQ (reference sequence). Written as DNA, the CDR3 is TGTGCCAGCAGCTTATCTGGGGCCAAAAACATTCAGTACTTC. This sequence encodes CASSLSGAKNIQYF.

The J gene is TRBJ2-1, the V gene TRBV19, with 7 bases that match TRBD2. V shed 7 bases and J 3 bases; nucleotides not matched to a gene: 9. Germline lookup yields CDR1 LNHDA and CDR2 SQIVND (reference sequence). This CDR3 spans 15 amino acids. CDR3 region: CASKVGGSVYNEQFF. CDR3 in DNA: TGTGCCAGTAAAGTCGGCGGGAGCGTCTACAATGAGCAGTTCTTC.

The V and J genes are TRBV30 and TRBJ1-6; the D gene is possibly TRBD1 (6 bases). V was shortened by 1 base and J by 10 bases, with 14 bases between the two germline ends. This CDR3 spans 14 amino acids. Germline V gene sequence: CDR1 GTSNPN, CDR2 SVGIG (reference sequence). DNA of the CDR3: TGTGCCTGGAGTGGGGGGGCCGGGAGGTCACCCCTCCACTTT. Translation gives CAWSGGAGRSPLHF.

The chain couples TRBV30 to TRBJ1-1, with D perhaps matching TRBD1 (5 bases). V lost 2 bases to trimming and J lost 0 bases, with 19 bases between them. Germline V CDR1 and CDR2: GTSNPN, SVGIG (reference sequence). This CDR3 is 17 amino acids long. CDR3 DNA sequence: TGTGCCTGGAGTCGGAGGGCGGGGAGGGGAATGAACACTGAAGCTTTCTTT. Its translation: CAWSRRAGRGMNTEAFF.

This clone was seen a single time. The genes are TRBV11-2 and TRBJ2-6; 8 nucleotides agree with TRBD2. The CDR3 totals 18 residues. Germline CDR1 reads SGHAT; CDR2 reads FQNNGV. Trimming took 5 bases from V and 1 from J; bases not matched to a gene: 10. This CDR3 reads CASSQTGGMISGANVLTF. The CDR3 DNA is TGTGCCAGCAGCCAAACGGGGGGGATGATTTCTGGGGCCAACGTCCTGACTTTC.

The gene calls are TRBV11-2 and TRBJ2-5; 10 positions match TRBD2. V lost 5 bases and J lost 7; bases outside the gene matches: 13. CDR1 is SGHAT, CDR2 FQNNGV, per germline. The CDR3 runs to 16 residues. This CDR3 reads CASSLSMTSGPRTQYF. The CDR3 DNA reads TGTGCCAGCAGCCTGTCGATGACTAGCGGGCCCCGGACCCAGTACTTC.

The chain combines TRBV7-9 with TRBJ2-7; D gene unclear. The length of the CDR3 is 14 residues. Germline V gene lookup returns CDR1 SEHNR and CDR2 FQNEAQ (reference sequence). The V and J ends lost 5 bases and 1 base respectively, with 12 bases between them. CDR3: CASSPLDGSYEQYF. The CDR3 DNA sequence: TGTGCCAGCAGCCCTCTCGACGGGTCCTACGAGCAGTACTTC.

The chain couples TRBV5-5 to TRBJ1-6; 7 positions agree with TRBD1. This CDR3 spans 15 amino acids. The germline gives CDR1 SGHKS, CDR2 YYEKEE (reference sequence). J gave up 8 bases and V 1 base, and 6 bases lay outside the gene matches. CDR3 DNA: TGTGCCAGCAGCTTGCTGACAGGGCGTGATTCACCCCTCCACTTT. The encoded protein is CASSLLTGRDSPLHF.

The chain recombines TRBV7-9 with TRBJ2-7; 7 bases fit TRBD2. This CDR3 is 16 amino acids long. From germline, CDR1 is SEHNR and CDR2 FQNEAQ (reference sequence). The junction had 6 bases not matched to a gene; V was cut back by 1 base and J by 0 bases. CDR3 residues: CASSLEASGSSYEQYF. The CDR3 DNA follows: TGTGCCAGCAGCTTAGAGGCTAGCGGATCCTCCTACGAGCAGTACTTC. Drawing the rest from reference TRBV7-9 and TRBJ2-7, the complete variable domain is DTGVSQNPRHKITKRGQNVTFRCDPISEHNRLYWYRQTLGQGPEFLTYFQNEAQLEKSRLLSDRFSAERPKGSFSTLEIQRTEQGDSAMYLCASSLEASGSSYEQYFGPGTRLTVT.

The rearrangement links TRBV18 to TRBJ1-2, with 12 nucleotides matching TRBD1. This CDR3 region has 14 residues. Germline V gene data show CDR1 as KGHSH and CDR2 as LQKENI. Trimming cost V 6 bases and J 4 bases; bases outside gene matches: 3. DNA of the CDR3: TGTGCCAGCTCCCCGGGACAGGGGGCCTATGGCTACACCTTC. As protein: CASSPGQGAYGYTF.

This chain uses TRBV6-5 with TRBJ2-1, with D tentatively TRBD2 (6 bases). Germline CDR1 and CDR2: MNHEY and SVGAGI. V was clipped by 6 bases and J by 6 bases, with 15 bases between them. This CDR3 contains 14 residues. The CDR3 protein is CASSRRRGGNEQFF. The DNA for the CDR3 is TGTGCCAGCAGCCGGAGGAGGGGTGGCAATGAGCAGTTCTTC.

In this sample, this clone turned up once. This rearrangement joins TRBV7-3 to TRBJ2-5; no clear D gene. The end of the DNA aligns better with TRBJ2-7, so the J call may be wrong. The CDR3 has 13 residues. Germline-derived CDR1 and CDR2 are SGHTA and FQGTGA. This CDR3 is CASSLSPSYEQYF. Written as DNA, the CDR3 is TGTGCCAGCAGCTTATCCCCTTCCTACGAGCAGTACTTC.